This TCR beta chain emerged from a study of shared clonotypes between healthy human individuals (dated by TCRdb to 2019 to 2021). Broadly, across the study: A few men and a couple of women, aged 18 to 49 years, made up the cohort. To increase sequencing depth and limit assay-specific biases, different laboratories used diverse techniques to prepare libraries and sequence TCR repertoires. To estimate repertoire size and how much clonotypes are shared between individuals, the study performed deep sequencing of blood TCR repertoires from 4 to 6 healthy adults. Between about 0.94 and 10 billion PBMCs per donor were obtained by leukapheresis. Per donor, three plates each were used for CD4 naive and CD4 memory, two for CD8 naive, and one for CD8 memory. On the study overall, not on this receptor specifically: Compared with non-shared clonotypes, clonotypes shared by all four sorted-subset donors had higher generation probabilities. Because the study included only a small number of donors, the genetic and exposure-history diversity represented was limited. Sampling was limited to blood, and TCR repertoires in tissue likely differ from TCR repertoires in blood. Pairwise subsampling led to the expectation that sequencing depth would affect the degree of clonotype sharing among donors. Naive subsets generally had larger estimated clonotype richness than memory subsets. Sharing across a few donors was observed for around 4.8% of naive CD4, under 4% of naive CD8, about 2.3% of memory CD4, and about 0.38% of memory CD8 clonotypes. Incomplete sequencing was indicated by rarefaction of sorted-subset datasets, despite the large sequencing depth.

The CDR3 holds 16 amino acids from the cysteine to the phenylalanine. Only the CDR3 region is kept as DNA, spanning 48 bases read in frame from base 1. V lost 4 bases and J lost 7 bases, and the count of bases not matched to a germline gene is 12. CDR1 and CDR2 are read off the germline V gene as MNHNS and SASEGT. TCR CDR3 regions were amplified from genomic DNA by multiplex PCR using the deep immunoSEQ assay. Extracted genomic DNA from each cell subset was distributed evenly across all wells of several immunoSEQ 96-well plates, and each plate was treated as a replicate. For sorted subsets, approximately 210 ng of genomic DNA, equivalent to some 30,000 T cell genomes, went into each replicate PCR. Purified libraries were quantified with a Qubit 3.0 fluorometer, sized on a Bioanalyzer 2100, and re-quantified with the KAPA Library Quantification kit. Every immunoSEQ 96-well plate was sequenced on a dedicated single-read 150-cycle Illumina NextSeq 550 flow cell. Processing in the source paper ran as follows. Because the immunoSEQ output included only junctional sequences and no quality scores, the filtering could not be the same as the filtering used for full-length reads. Sequences were annotated with PyIR, a Python wrapper for IgBLAST v1.9, and V/J genes and CDR3 were assigned using IMGT germline references. Reads were removed for weak V/J assignments (E-value above 1e-6), missing CDR3, stop codons, out-of-frame junctions, or ambiguous translated residues. A V3J clonotype was defined by an identical inferred V gene, J gene, and CDR3 amino acid sequence. Percentage overlap between repertoires was computed as shared unique clonotypes divided by the size of the smaller repertoire. RTK rarefaction, the Chao1 estimator, and Recon v2.1 estimates of unobserved clonotypes were used to assess repertoire richness. OLGA was used to compute generation probabilities for all TCRbeta clonotypes that the gDNA method yielded from a few donors. This is the immuneACCESS table as TCRdb keeps it, with only in-frame sequences that have V and J called. A part of the clones is gone; compared with another copy, unresolved V genes explain less than half, and the rest is unexplained. V, J and clone size are those of that table, while D and trimming were read from the DNA. For this sample the table gives some 2 million clones, of which 95% were detected only once. The ten top clones hold roughly 0.13% of the sample.

The donors were healthy, HIV-negative adults with no recently reported acute infections or vaccinations. Every donor was a Caucasian adult living in Nashville, Tennessee, USA. CD4+ T cells were enriched by magnetic negative selection, after which naive cells were positively selected on CD45RA and the negative fraction was taken as the memory subset. Blood was obtained by leukapheresis, after which PBMCs were separated by Ficoll-Histopaque density gradient centrifugation and cryopreserved in liquid nitrogen vapor phase. Analytical flow cytometry was used to check the purity and quantity of every magnetically sorted T cell population. Each sorted fraction had its genomic DNA isolated and then quantified by UV absorbance on a Nanodrop 2000c. On this clone: Its antigen is still unknown. There are no base qualities to consult, and no much larger clone falls within one base.

This TCR derives from a man between 18 and 35 years old in good health. The sequence links TRBV6-1 to TRBJ1-5, with 8 central nucleotides matching TRBD1. Sequenced input: naive CD4+ T cells sorted from blood. The meaning of the sample's cell subset or site label: CD45RA+ positively selected. In nucleotides, the sequence is TGTGCCAGCAGTGGAACCGTGCAGGGGGCACGGCAGCCCCAGCATTTT. Its protein is CASSGTVQGARQPQHF.